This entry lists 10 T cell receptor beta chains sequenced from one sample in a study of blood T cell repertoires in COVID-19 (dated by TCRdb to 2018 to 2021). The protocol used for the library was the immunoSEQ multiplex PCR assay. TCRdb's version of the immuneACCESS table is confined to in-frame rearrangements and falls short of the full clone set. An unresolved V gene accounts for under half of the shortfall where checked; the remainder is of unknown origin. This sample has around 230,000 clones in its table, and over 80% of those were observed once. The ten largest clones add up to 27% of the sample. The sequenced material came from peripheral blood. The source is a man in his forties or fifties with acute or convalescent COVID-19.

The CDR3 protein is CSASNLLYAGNTIYF. CDR3 in DNA: TGCAGTGCTAGTAATCTCCTCTATGCTGGAAACACCATATATTTT. The chain joins TRBV20-1 to TRBJ1-3; D unresolved. Germline assignment: CDR1 DFQATT and CDR2 SNEGSKA (reference sequence). The CDR3 is 15 amino acids. Trimming took 3 bases from V and 2 from J, leaving 14 bases between them.

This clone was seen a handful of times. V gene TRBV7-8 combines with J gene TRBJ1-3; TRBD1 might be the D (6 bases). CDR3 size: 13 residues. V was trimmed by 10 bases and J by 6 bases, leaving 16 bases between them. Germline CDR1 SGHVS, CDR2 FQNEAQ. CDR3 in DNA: TGTGCCACCGGATCAGGGGCTGAAAACACCATATATTTT. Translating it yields CATGSGAENTIYF.

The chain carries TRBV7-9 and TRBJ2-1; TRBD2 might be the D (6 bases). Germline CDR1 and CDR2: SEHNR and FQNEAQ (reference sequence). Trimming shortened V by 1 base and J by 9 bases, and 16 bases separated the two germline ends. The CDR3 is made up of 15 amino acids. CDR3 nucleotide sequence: TGTGCCAGCAGCTTAGAGTCGGGACGGAGGGGTGAGCAGTTCTTC. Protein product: CASSLESGRRGEQFF.

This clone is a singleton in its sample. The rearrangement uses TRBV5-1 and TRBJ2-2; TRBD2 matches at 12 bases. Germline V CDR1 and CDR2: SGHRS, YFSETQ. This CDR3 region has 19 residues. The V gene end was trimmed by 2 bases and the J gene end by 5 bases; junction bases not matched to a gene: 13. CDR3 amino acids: CASSFGLAGGPPMTGELFF. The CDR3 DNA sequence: TGCGCCAGCAGCTTCGGGCTAGCGGGAGGGCCACCGATGACCGGGGAGCTGTTTTTT.

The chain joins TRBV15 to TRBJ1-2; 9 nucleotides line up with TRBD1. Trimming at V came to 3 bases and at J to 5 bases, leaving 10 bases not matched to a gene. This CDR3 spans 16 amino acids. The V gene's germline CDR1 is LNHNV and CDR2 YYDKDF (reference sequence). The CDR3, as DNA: TGTGCCACCAGCAGTGGAAGGACAGGGGAAGGATATGGCTACACCTTC. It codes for CATSSGRTGEGYGYTF. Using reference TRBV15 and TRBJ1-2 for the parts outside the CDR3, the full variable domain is DAMVIQNPRYQVTQFGKPVTLSCSQTLNHNVMYWYQQKSSQAPKLLFHYYDKDFNNEADTPDNFQSRRPNTSFCFLDIRSPGLGDTAMYLCATSSGRTGEGYGYTFGSGTRLTVV.

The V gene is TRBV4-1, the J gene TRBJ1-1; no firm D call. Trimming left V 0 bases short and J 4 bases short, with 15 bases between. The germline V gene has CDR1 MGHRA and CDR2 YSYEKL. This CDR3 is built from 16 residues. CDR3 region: CASSQDTVARGTEAFF. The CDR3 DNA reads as TGCGCCAGCAGCCAAGATACAGTCGCCCGGGGCACTGAAGCTTTCTTT.

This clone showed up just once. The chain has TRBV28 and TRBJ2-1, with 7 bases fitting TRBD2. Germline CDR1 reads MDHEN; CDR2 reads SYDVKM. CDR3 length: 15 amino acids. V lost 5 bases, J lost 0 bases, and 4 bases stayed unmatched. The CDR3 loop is CASSLGDYSYNEQFF. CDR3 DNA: TGTGCCAGCAGTCTGGGGGACTACTCCTACAATGAGCAGTTCTTC.

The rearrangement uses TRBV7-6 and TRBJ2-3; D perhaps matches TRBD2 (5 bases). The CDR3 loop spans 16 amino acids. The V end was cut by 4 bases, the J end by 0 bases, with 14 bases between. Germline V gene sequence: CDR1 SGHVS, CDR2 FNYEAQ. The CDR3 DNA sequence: TGTGCCAGCAGCTACAGCGGAGAGACTAGCACAGATACGCAGTATTTT. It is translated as CASSYSGETSTDTQYF.

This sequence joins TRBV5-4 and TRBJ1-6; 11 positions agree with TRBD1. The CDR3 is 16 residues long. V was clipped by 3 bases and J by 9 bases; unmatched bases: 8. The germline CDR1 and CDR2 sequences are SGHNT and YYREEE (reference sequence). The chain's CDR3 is CASSWVDRGRGSPLHF. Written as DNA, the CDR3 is TGTGCCAGCAGCTGGGTGGACAGGGGGCGGGGTTCACCCCTCCACTTT.

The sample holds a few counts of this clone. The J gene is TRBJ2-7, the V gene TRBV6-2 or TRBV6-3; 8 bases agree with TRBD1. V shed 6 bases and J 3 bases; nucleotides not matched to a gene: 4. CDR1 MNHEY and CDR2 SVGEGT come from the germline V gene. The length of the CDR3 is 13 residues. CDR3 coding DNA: TGTGCCAGCAGCTCCGGGACAGGCTACGAGCAGTACTTC. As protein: CASSSGTGYEQYF.